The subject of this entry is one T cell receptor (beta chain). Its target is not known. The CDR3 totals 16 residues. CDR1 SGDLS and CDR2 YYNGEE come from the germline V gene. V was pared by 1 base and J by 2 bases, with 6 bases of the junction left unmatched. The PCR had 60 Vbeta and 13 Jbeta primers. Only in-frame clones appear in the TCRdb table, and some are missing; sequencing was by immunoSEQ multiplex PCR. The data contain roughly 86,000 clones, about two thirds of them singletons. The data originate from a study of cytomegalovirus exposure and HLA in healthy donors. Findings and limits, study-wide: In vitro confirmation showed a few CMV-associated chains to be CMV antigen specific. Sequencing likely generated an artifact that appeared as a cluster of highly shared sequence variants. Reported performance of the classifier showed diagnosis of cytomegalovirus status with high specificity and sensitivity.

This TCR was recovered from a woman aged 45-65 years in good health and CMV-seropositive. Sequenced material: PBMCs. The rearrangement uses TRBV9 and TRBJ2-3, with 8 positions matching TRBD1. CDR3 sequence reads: CASSVSDRGFTDTQYF. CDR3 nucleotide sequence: TGTGCCAGCAGCGTATCCGACAGGGGTTTCACAGATACGCAGTATTTT.